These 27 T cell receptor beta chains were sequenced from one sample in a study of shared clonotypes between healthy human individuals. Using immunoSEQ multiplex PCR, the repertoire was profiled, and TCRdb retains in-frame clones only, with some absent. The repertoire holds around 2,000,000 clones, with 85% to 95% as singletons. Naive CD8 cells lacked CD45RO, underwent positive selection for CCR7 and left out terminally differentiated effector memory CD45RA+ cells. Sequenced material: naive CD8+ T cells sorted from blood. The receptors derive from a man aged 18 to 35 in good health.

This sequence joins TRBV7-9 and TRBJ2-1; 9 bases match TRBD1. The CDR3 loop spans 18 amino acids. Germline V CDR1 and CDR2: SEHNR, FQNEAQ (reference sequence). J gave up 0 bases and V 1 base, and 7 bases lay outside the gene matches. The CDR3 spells CASSLGAGDRVSYNEQFF. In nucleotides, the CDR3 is TGTGCCAGCAGCTTAGGTGCGGGGGACAGGGTCTCCTACAATGAGCAGTTCTTC.

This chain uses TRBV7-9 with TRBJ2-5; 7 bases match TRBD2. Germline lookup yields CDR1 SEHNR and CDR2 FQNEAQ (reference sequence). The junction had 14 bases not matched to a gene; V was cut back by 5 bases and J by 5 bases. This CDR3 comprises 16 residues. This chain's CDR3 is CASSPILSSGTETQYF. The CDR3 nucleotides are TGTGCCAGCAGCCCTATTCTTTCCAGCGGGACTGAGACCCAGTACTTC.

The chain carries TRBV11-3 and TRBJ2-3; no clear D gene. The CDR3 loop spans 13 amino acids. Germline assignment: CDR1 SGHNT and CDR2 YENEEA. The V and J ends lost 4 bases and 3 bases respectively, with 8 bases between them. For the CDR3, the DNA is TGTGCCAGCAGCTCCTTCAATACAGATACGCAGTATTTT. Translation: CASSSFNTDTQYF.

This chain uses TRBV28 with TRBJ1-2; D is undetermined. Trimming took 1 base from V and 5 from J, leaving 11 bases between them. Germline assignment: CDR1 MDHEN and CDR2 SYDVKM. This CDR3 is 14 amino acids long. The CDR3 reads CASSLSGESYGYTF. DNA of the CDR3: TGTGCCAGCAGTTTATCTGGGGAGTCATATGGCTACACCTTC.

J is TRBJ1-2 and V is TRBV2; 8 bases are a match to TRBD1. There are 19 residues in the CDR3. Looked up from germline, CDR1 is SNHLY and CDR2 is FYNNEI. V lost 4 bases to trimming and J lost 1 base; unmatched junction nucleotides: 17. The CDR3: CASSGAVGGQGPLNYGYTF. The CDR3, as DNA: TGTGCCAGCAGTGGTGCGGTGGGAGGACAGGGCCCTCTTAACTATGGCTACACCTTC.

CDR3 protein: CASSPQGTDTQYF. The CDR3 DNA sequence: TGTGCCAGCAGTCCCCAGGGAACAGATACGCAGTATTTT. This chain links TRBV6-5 with TRBJ2-3; possibly TRBD1 for D (5 bases). The germline gives CDR1 MNHEY, CDR2 SVGAGI. The ends were cut back, 5 bases at V and 3 bases at J, with 9 bases in the middle. The CDR3 totals 13 residues.

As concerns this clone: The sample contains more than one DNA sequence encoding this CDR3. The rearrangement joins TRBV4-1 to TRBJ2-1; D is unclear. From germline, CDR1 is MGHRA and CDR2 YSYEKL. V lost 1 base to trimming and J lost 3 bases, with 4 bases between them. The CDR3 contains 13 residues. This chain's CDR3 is CASSQVGYNEQFF. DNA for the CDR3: TGCGCCAGCAGCCAAGTGGGCTACAATGAGCAGTTCTTC.

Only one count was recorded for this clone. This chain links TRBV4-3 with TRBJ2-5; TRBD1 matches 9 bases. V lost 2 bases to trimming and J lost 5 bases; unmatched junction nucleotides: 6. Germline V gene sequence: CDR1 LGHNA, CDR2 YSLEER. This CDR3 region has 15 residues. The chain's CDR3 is CASSQIWTGEETQYF. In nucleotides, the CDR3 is TGCGCCAGCAGCCAAATATGGACAGGGGAGGAGACCCAGTACTTC.

CDR3 loop: CASSLVAEQFF. CDR3 sequence (DNA): TGTGCCAGCAGCTTAGTTGCTGAGCAGTTCTTC. This sequence joins TRBV11-2 and TRBJ2-1; D unclear. Trimming pared 1 base from V and 9 bases from J, leaving 4 bases between. CDR1 is SGHAT and CDR2 is FQNNGV in the germline V gene. This CDR3 is 11 amino acids long.

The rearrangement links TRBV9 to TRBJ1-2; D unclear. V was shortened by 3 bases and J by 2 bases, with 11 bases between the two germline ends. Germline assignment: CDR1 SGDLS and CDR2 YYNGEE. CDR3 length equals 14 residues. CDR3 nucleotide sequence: TGTGCCAGCAGCGAAGGCTCCTCAAACTATGGCTACACCTTC. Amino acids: CASSEGSSNYGYTF.

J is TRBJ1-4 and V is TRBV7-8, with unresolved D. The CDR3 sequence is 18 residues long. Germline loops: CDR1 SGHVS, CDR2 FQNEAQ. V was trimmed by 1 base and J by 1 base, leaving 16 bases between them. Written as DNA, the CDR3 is TGTGCCAGCAGCTTAGTCCCCCTTAGCGGGGAAACTAATGAAAAACTGTTTTTT. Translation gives CASSLVPLSGETNEKLFF.

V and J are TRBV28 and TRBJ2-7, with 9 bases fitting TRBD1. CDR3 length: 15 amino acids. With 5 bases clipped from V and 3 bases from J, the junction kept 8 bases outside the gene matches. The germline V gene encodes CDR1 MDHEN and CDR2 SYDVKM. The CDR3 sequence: CASSQETGGYYEQYF. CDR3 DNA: TGTGCCAGCAGTCAGGAGACAGGGGGTTACTACGAGCAGTACTTC.

This chain's CDR3 is CASSNTTGRGYEQYF. The CDR3 bases are TGTGCCAGCAGCAACACGACAGGGAGGGGGTACGAGCAGTACTTC. This chain connects TRBV7-6 to TRBJ2-7; D assignment may be TRBD1 or TRBD2 (7 bases each). With 5 bases removed from V and 4 bases from J, the gap between germline ends came to 18 bases. Germline V lookup: CDR1 SGHVS, CDR2 FNYEAQ. The CDR3 length is 15 residues.

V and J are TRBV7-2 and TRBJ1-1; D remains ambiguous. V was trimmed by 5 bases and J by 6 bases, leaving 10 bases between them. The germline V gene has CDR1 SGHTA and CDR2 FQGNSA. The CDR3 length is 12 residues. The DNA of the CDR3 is TGTGCCAGCAGCCCGGGTCACTCTGAAGCTTTCTTT. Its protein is CASSPGHSEAFF.

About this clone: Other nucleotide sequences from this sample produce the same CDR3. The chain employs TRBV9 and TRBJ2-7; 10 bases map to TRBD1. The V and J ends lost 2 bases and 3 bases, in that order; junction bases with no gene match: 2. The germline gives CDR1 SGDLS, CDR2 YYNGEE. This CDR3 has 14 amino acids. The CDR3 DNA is TGTGCCAGCAGCGTCGGGACAGGGGACTACGAGCAGTACTTC. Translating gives CASSVGTGDYEQYF.

CDR3 sequence (DNA): TGTGCCAGCAGTGAAAGCCAGGGATGGGGGGCGGAGACCCAGTACTTC. It codes for CASSESQGWGAETQYF. The chain has TRBV6-1 and TRBJ2-5; D is possibly TRBD1 or TRBD2 (6 bases each). The V gene's germline CDR1 is MNHNS and CDR2 SASEGT. The CDR3 totals 16 residues. V was pared by 2 bases and J by 5 bases, with 18 bases between.

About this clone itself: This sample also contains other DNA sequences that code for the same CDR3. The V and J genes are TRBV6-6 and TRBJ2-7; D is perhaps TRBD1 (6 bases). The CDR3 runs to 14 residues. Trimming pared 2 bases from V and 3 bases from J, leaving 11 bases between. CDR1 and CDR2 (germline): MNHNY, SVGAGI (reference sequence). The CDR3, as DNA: TGTGCCAGCAGTTACGTACAGGGTGGCTACGAGCAGTACTTC. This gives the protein CASSYVQGGYEQYF.

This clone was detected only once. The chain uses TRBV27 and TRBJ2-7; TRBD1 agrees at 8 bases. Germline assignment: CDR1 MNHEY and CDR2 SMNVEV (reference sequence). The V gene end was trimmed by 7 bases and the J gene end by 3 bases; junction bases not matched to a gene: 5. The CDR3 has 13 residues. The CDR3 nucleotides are TGTGCCAGCAACCCCGGACAGGGCTACGAGCAGTACTTC. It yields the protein CASNPGQGYEQYF.

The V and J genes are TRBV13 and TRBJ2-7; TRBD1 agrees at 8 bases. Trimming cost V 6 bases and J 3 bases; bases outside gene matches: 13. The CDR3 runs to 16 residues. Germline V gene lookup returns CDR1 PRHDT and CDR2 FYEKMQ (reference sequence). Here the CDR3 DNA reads TGTGCCAGCAGTCCCTCCCGAGGACAGGGAGTCTACGAGCAGTACTTC. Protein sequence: CASSPSRGQGVYEQYF.

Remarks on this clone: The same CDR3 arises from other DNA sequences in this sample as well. Here the CDR3 reads CASSEGGEQYF. DNA for the CDR3: TGTGCCAGCAGTGAGGGGGGGGAGCAGTACTTC. The chain uses TRBV2 and TRBJ2-7, with 7 bases fitting TRBD2. The germline gives CDR1 SNHLY, CDR2 FYNNEI. V trimming: 3 bases; J trimming: 7 bases; junction bases outside the gene matches: 0. This CDR3 has 11 residues.

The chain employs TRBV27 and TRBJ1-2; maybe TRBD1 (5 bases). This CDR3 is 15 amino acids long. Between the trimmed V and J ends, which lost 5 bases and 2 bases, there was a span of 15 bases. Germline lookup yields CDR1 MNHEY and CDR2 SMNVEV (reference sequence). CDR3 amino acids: CASSPLGGSNYGYTF. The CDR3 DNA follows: TGTGCCAGCAGTCCACTCGGGGGATCCAACTATGGCTACACCTTC.

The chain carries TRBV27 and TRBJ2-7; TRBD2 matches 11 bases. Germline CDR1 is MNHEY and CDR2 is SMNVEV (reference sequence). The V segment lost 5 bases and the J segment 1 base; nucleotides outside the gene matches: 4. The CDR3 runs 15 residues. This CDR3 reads CASSGGTSGSYEQYF. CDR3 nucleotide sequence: TGTGCCAGCAGTGGGGGGACTAGCGGTTCCTACGAGCAGTACTTC.

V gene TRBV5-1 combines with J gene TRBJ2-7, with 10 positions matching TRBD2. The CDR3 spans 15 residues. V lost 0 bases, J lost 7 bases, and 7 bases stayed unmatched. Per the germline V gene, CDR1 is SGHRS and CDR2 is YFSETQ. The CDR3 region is CASSLGTSGAWEQYF. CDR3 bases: TGCGCCAGCAGCTTGGGAACTAGCGGGGCGTGGGAGCAGTACTTC.

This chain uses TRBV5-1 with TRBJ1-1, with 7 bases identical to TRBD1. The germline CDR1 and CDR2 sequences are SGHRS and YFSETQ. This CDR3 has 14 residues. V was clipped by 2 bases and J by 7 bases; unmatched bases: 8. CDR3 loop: CASSLTGATFEAFF. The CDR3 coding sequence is TGCGCCAGCAGCTTAACAGGGGCGACATTTGAAGCTTTCTTT.

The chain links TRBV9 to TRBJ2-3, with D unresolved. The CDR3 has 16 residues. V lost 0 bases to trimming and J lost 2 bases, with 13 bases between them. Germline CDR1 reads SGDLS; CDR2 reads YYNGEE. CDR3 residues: CASSVVADRYTDTQYF. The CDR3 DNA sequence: TGTGCCAGCAGCGTAGTAGCAGACCGGTACACAGATACGCAGTATTTT.

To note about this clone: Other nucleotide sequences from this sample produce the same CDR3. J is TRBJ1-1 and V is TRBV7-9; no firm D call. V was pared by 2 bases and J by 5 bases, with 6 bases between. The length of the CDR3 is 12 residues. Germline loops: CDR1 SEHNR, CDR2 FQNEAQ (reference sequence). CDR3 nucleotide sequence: TGTGCCAGCAGCTTACTGGGGACTGAAGCTTTCTTT. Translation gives CASSLLGTEAFF.

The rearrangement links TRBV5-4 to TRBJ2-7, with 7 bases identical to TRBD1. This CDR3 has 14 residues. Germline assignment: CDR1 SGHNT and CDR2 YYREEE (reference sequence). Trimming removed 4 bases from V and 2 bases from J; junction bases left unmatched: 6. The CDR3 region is CASSDRDSPYEQYF. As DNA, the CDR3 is TGTGCCAGCAGCGATCGGGACAGCCCCTACGAGCAGTACTTC.